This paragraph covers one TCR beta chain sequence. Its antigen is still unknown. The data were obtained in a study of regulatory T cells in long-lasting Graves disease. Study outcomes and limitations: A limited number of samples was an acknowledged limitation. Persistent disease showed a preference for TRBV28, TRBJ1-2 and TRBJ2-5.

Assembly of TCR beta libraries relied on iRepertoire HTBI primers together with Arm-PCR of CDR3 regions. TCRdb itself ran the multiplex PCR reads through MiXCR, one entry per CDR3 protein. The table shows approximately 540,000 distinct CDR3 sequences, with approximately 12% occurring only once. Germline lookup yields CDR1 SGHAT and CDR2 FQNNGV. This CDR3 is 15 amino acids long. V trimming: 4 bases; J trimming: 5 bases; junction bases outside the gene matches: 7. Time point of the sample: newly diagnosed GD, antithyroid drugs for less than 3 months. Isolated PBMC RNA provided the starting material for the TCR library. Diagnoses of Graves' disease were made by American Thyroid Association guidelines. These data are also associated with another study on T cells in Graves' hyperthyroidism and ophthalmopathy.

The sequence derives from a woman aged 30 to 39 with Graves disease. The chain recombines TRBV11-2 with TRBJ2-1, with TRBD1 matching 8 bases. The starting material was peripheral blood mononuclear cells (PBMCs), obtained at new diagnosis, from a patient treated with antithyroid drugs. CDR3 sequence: CASSSTGDPNNEQFF. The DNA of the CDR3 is TGTGCCAGCAGCTCGACAGGGGATCCGAACAATGAGCAGTTCTTC.